This entry concerns a single T cell receptor beta chain. The antigen remains unidentified. CDR1 and CDR2 (germline): LGHNT, FRNRAP. Trimming cost V 5 bases and J 7 bases, with 5 bases left between them. The CDR3 consists of 11 residues. The entry originates in a study of cytomegalovirus exposure and HLA in healthy donors. The overall study: About 200 million T cells yielded under 130 million unique TCR beta sequences in earlier analysis. Study-wide results and caveats: Many donors shared some public TCRs, even though most TCR sequences were rare. At a 0.05 false discovery rate, a later analysis found 16,951 TCR beta sequences to be associated with HLA alleles. Upon later analysis, TCR association rates were observed to vary by HLA locus, being highest for DRB1 and lowest for HLA-C.

PCR amplification relied on 60 Vbeta primers (plus 13 Jbeta primers). The repertoire was sequenced with immunoSEQ multiplex PCR; TCRdb's copy has only in-frame clones and lacks some. The sample has 150,000 to 200,000 clones, over 65% seen once. This TCR was sampled from a middle-aged man in good health and CMV-seropositive. This chain links TRBV12-5 with TRBJ2-2; D uncertain. Material for sequencing was PBMCs. The CDR3, as DNA: TGTGCTAGTGGTACTCACGGGGAGCTGTTTTTT. Translating it yields CASGTHGELFF.